Each of the 21 T cell receptor beta chains below was sequenced from the same sample in a study of CD8 T cells in ankylosing spondylitis. MiXCR was run by TCRdb on the 5' RACE reads, yielding one entry per CDR3 protein. The table includes about 39,000 distinct CDR3 sequences, 10% detected once. The sample taken for sequencing was blood, either unsorted or a sorted T cell fraction (not recorded which). These receptors were taken from a male donor with ankylosing spondylitis or in good health (not recorded which).

This clonotype was observed at least ten times. This chain's CDR3 is CASSESTDTQYF. CDR3 sequence (DNA): TGCGCCAGCAGCGAAAGCACAGATACGCAGTATTTT. The chain uses TRBV5-1 and TRBJ2-3; unclear D gene. The germline gives CDR1 SGHRS, CDR2 YFSETQ. V lost 4 bases and J 0 bases, leaving 3 bases between the germline ends. CDR3 length: 12 amino acids.

This clonotype was seen a handful of times. The chain employs TRBV6-4 and TRBJ1-1; 8 nucleotides agree with TRBD1. The germline V gene encodes CDR1 MRHNA and CDR2 SNTAGT. Trimming cost V 7 bases and J 5 bases; bases outside gene matches: 9. The CDR3 has 14 amino acids. The CDR3 region is CASIETGGKTEAFF. The CDR3 DNA follows: TGTGCCAGCATTGAAACAGGGGGTAAAACTGAAGCTTTCTTT.

This clonotype was found many times. V usage is TRBV29-1 and J usage is TRBJ2-1; 14 bases line up with TRBD2. Germline V gene data show CDR1 as SQVTM and CDR2 as ANQGSEA. The ends lost 4 bases at V and 7 bases at J; junction bases unmatched: 6. This CDR3 is 15 amino acids long. CDR3 amino acids: CSVVTSGRVGNEQFF. The DNA of the CDR3 is TGCAGCGTTGTGACTAGCGGGAGGGTCGGAAATGAGCAGTTCTTC.

Ten or more counts support this clonotype. This chain joins TRBV6-1 and TRBJ2-2, with D possibly being TRBD1 (5 bases). Germline V lookup: CDR1 MNHNS, CDR2 SASEGT. Between the trimmed V and J ends, which lost 7 bases and 2 bases, there was a span of 11 bases. The CDR3 contains 14 residues. CDR3 in amino acids: CASNQGHNTGELFF. The DNA of the CDR3 is TGTGCCAGCAATCAGGGTCATAACACCGGGGAGCTGTTTTTT.

This clonotype was counted at least ten times. For the CDR3, the DNA is TGCAGCGCCTGGACAGGGGGGACTGAAGCTTTCTTT. This translates into CSAWTGGTEAFF. This rearrangement joins TRBV29-1 to TRBJ1-1; 10 bases match TRBD1. The J segment lost 5 bases and the V segment lost 7 bases, leaving 4 bases of the junction unmatched. Looked up from germline, CDR1 is SQVTM and CDR2 is ANQGSEA. There are 12 residues in the CDR3. Variable domain in full (rest from reference TRBV29-1 and TRBJ1-1): SAVISQKPSRDICQRGTSLTIQCQVDSQVTMMFWYRQQPGQSLTLIATANQGSEATYESGFVIDKFPISRPNLTFSTLTVSNMSPEDSSIYLCSAWTGGTEAFFGQGTRLTVV.

This clonotype showed up many times. The chain combines TRBV24-1 with TRBJ2-3; no firm D call. This CDR3 region has 11 residues. The germline CDR1 and CDR2 sequences are KGHDR and SFDVKD. Trimming stripped 7 bases from V and 4 bases from J, with 5 bases between. In nucleotides, the CDR3 is TGTGCCACCAGGTTGGCAGATACGCAGTATTTT. Residues: CATRLADTQYF.

This clonotype occurred many times. The V gene is TRBV27, the J gene TRBJ1-4; D is perhaps TRBD1 (5 bases). Deletions cut 4 bases from V and 7 bases from J, with 16 bases between. The CDR3 spans 15 residues. Germline V CDR1 and CDR2: MNHEY, SMNVEV (reference sequence). This CDR3 reads CASSSGAGSGEKLFF. The CDR3 coding sequence is TGTGCCAGCAGTTCCGGGGCGGGGAGCGGTGAAAAACTGTTTTTT.

The chain links TRBV20-1 to TRBJ2-5; 11 bases match TRBD2. The CDR3 runs to 15 residues. Trimming at V came to 6 bases and at J to 5 bases, leaving 11 bases not matched to a gene. The germline V gene has CDR1 DFQATT and CDR2 SNEGSKA (reference sequence). As DNA, the CDR3 is TGCAGTGCCTTCATAGCGGGAGGGCCTTTGGAGACCCAGTACTTC. Its translation: CSAFIAGGPLETQYF.

At least ten counts were recorded for this clonotype. The genes are TRBV7-2 and TRBJ1-4, with unresolved D. V dropped 7 bases and J dropped 8 bases, with 14 bases sitting between them. This CDR3 is 13 amino acids long. CDR1 and CDR2 (germline): SGHTA, FQGNSA. The CDR3 nucleotides are TGTGCCAGCACCACCCGGGGAGGGGAAAAACTGTTTTTT. Residues: CASTTRGGEKLFF.

This clonotype appeared many times. For the CDR3, the DNA is TGTGCCAGCAGCCAGGGCGGGGTAGGGAGCTATGGCTACACCTTC. It codes for CASSQGGVGSYGYTF. This chain joins TRBV9 and TRBJ1-2; a possible D gene is TRBD1 (5 bases). With 4 bases removed from V and 4 bases from J, the gap between germline ends came to 17 bases. Germline-derived CDR1 and CDR2 are SGDLS and YYNGEE. CDR3 length equals 15 residues. Full variable domain (rest looked up from reference TRBV9 and TRBJ1-2): DSGVTQTPKHLITATGQRVTLRCSPRSGDLSVYWYQQSLDQGLQFLIQYYNGEERAKGNILERFSAQQFPDLHSELNLSSLELGDSALYFCASSQGGVGSYGYTFGSGTRLTVV.

This clonotype has ten or more counts. The genes are TRBV20-1 and TRBJ2-5; D ambiguous. The CDR3 spans 12 residues. Per the germline V gene, CDR1 is DFQATT and CDR2 is SNEGSKA (reference sequence). V lost 2 bases, J lost 1 base, and 5 bases lay in between. The CDR3 is CSARPIQETQYF. The CDR3 DNA sequence: TGCAGTGCTAGACCGATCCAAGAGACCCAGTACTTC.

Ten or more counts support this clonotype. The chain links TRBV5-1 to TRBJ2-7; D perhaps matches TRBD1 (6 bases). The germline V and J ends were trimmed by 4 bases and 3 bases, with 11 bases remaining between them. Germline V lookup: CDR1 SGHRS, CDR2 YFSETQ. This CDR3 comprises 13 residues. The CDR3 coding sequence is TGCGCCAGCAGCATAGGACAGCTCTACGAGCAGTACTTC. It yields the protein CASSIGQLYEQYF.

This clonotype has at least ten counts. The gene calls are TRBV4-3 and TRBJ2-1; 10 bases are a match to TRBD2. Germline lookup yields CDR1 LGHNA and CDR2 YSLEER. The J segment lost 7 bases and the V segment lost 4 bases, leaving 7 bases of the junction unmatched. The CDR3 is made up of 15 amino acids. CDR3 protein: CASSPHGLAVNEQFF. DNA of the CDR3: TGCGCCAGCAGCCCGCATGGACTAGCGGTTAATGAGCAGTTCTTC.

This clonotype was seen at least ten times. This rearrangement joins TRBV7-3 to TRBJ2-2; D call uncertain. Germline V lookup: CDR1 SGHTA, CDR2 FQGTGA. The CDR3 covers 13 residues. V lost 5 bases to trimming and J lost 6 bases, with 10 bases between them. This CDR3 is CASSQTFAGELFF. DNA for the CDR3: TGTGCCAGCAGCCAGACCTTTGCCGGGGAGCTGTTTTTT. The variable domain in full, completed from reference TRBV7-3 and TRBJ2-2, reads GAGVSQTPSNKVTEKGKYVELRCDPISGHTALYWYRQSLGQGPEFLIYFQGTGAADDSGLPNDRFFAVRPEGSVSTLKIQRTERGDSAVYLCASSQTFAGELFFGEGSRLTVL.

This clonotype was recorded at least ten times. The V gene is TRBV5-4, the J gene TRBJ2-7; 9 bases line up with TRBD1. CDR3 size: 13 residues. V was pared by 7 bases and J by 6 bases, with 8 bases of the junction left unmatched. Germline CDR1 is SGHNT and CDR2 is YYREEE (reference sequence). The CDR3 region is CASRPGTGIEQYF. The DNA for the CDR3 is TGTGCCAGCCGCCCCGGGACAGGGATCGAGCAGTACTTC.

This clonotype has a count of ten or more. V and J are TRBV28 and TRBJ2-1, with 7 bases identical to TRBD1. The CDR3 is made up of 14 amino acids. Trimming took 6 bases from V and 8 from J; bases not matched to a gene: 10. Germline CDR1 is MDHEN and CDR2 is SYDVKM. The CDR3 coding sequence is TGTGCCAGCAGCACACGACAGGGTGGCGATGAGCAGTTCTTC. Translated: CASSTRQGGDEQFF. Based on the CDR3 plus reference TRBV28 and TRBJ2-1, the full variable domain is DVKVTQSSRYLVKRTGEKVFLECVQDMDHENMFWYRQDPGLGLRLIYFSYDVKMKEKGDIPEGYSVSREKKERFSLILESASTNQTSMYLCASSTRQGGDEQFFGPGTRLTVL.

The rearrangement joins TRBV11-2 to TRBJ2-7; no firm D call. Deletions cut 5 bases from V and 5 bases from J, with 7 bases between. The CDR3 sequence is 11 residues long. Looked up from germline, CDR1 is SGHAT and CDR2 is FQNNGV. The CDR3 is CASSPDHEQYF. The CDR3 coding sequence is TGTGCCAGCAGCCCTGATCACGAGCAGTACTTC.

This clonotype ranks as medium-sized. The chain carries TRBV20-1 and TRBJ2-1; D may be TRBD2 (5 bases). The CDR3 loop spans 12 amino acids. The germline V gene encodes CDR1 DFQATT and CDR2 SNEGSKA (reference sequence). V was clipped by 0 bases and J by 9 bases, with 9 bases between them. CDR3 sequence (DNA): TGCAGTGCTAGAGACCTAGCTCGTGAGCAGTTCTTC. It codes for CSARDLAREQFF.

This clonotype appeared a single time. V is TRBV6-4 and J is TRBJ2-7; 9 nucleotides align to TRBD2. This CDR3 region has 13 residues. The germline CDR1 and CDR2 sequences are MRHNA and SNTAGT. V shed 5 bases, J shed 2 bases, and the junction held 1 base outside the gene matches. The CDR3 DNA is TGTGCCAGCAGTAGACTAGCGGCCTACGAGCAGTACTTC. It yields the protein CASSRLAAYEQYF.

Many counts were recorded for this clonotype. The V gene is TRBV5-1, the J gene TRBJ2-1, with 10 nucleotides matching TRBD2. Germline lookup yields CDR1 SGHRS and CDR2 YFSETQ. This CDR3 has 15 amino acids. The V segment lost 1 base and the J segment 7 bases; nucleotides outside the gene matches: 5. Here the CDR3 reads CASSLSSSGGNEQFF. The DNA for the CDR3 is TGCGCCAGCAGCTTGTCATCTAGCGGGGGAAATGAGCAGTTCTTC. Full variable domain (missing parts from reference TRBV5-1 and TRBJ2-1): KAGVTQTPRYLIKTRGQQVTLSCSPISGHRSVSWYQQTPGQGLQFLFEYFSETQRNKGNFPGRFSGRQFSNSRSEMNVSTLELGDSALYLCASSLSSSGGNEQFFGPGTRLTVL.

This clonotype was counted ten times or more. This chain uses TRBV6-1 with TRBJ1-5; D perhaps matches TRBD1 (6 bases). The CDR3 runs to 15 residues. Germline-derived CDR1 and CDR2 are MNHNS and SASEGT. V lost 3 bases and J 3 bases, leaving 12 bases between the germline ends. The chain's CDR3 is CASSDIRTDNQPQHF. In nucleotides, the CDR3 is TGTGCCAGCAGTGACATCCGGACAGACAATCAGCCCCAGCATTTT.